The 20 T cell receptor beta chains reported below all come from one sample, sequenced in a study of blood T cell repertoires in COVID-19. The method was immunoSEQ multiplex PCR; TCRdb's version includes in-frame clones alone and lacks a portion of them. Of 100,000 to 150,000 clones listed, 60% to 80% are singletons. Sequenced input: peripheral blood. The receptors here all came from a man aged 55 to 70 with acute or convalescent COVID-19.

The chain couples TRBV6-5 to TRBJ1-2; 7 positions match TRBD1. The CDR3 consists of 13 residues. The V gene end was trimmed by 6 bases and the J gene end by 8 bases; junction bases not matched to a gene: 9. Germline V gives CDR1 MNHEY, CDR2 SVGAGI. This CDR3 is CASRRYRGDGYTF. Here the CDR3 DNA reads TGTGCCAGCAGACGTTACAGGGGTGACGGCTACACCTTC.

This clone has only a few counts. The chain recombines TRBV13 with TRBJ1-1; tentatively, D is TRBD1 (6 bases). V lost 6 bases, J lost 1 base, and 18 bases lay in between. The CDR3 covers 16 residues. Germline CDR1 and CDR2: PRHDT and FYEKMQ (reference sequence). CDR3 in DNA: TGTGCCAGCAGTAGAACAGGGATCCATGCGAACACTGAAGCTTTCTTT. This encodes CASSRTGIHANTEAFF.

This clone was found a few times. The chain employs TRBV5-6 and TRBJ1-6; D perhaps matches TRBD1 (6 bases). Germline lookup yields CDR1 SGHDT and CDR2 YYEEEE. V dropped 3 bases and J dropped 10 bases, with 17 bases sitting between them. This CDR3 is built from 15 residues. In DNA, the CDR3 is TGTGCCAGCAGCTCCGATCCAGGGGTAGGGTCACCCCTCCACTTT. This translates into CASSSDPGVGSPLHF.

The CDR3 spells CASSLFIKNTEAFF. CDR3 nucleotide sequence: TGTGCCAGCAGCTTGTTCATCAAGAACACTGAAGCTTTCTTT. This chain connects TRBV5-6 to TRBJ1-1; D is ambiguous. V lost 1 base, J lost 1 base, and 8 bases lay in between. The CDR3 is 14 residues long. From germline, CDR1 is SGHDT and CDR2 YYEEEE.

This clone has only one observation. The chain is built from TRBV6-5 and TRBJ1-1; possibly TRBD1 for D (6 bases). The CDR3 length is 13 residues. Germline loops: CDR1 MNHEY, CDR2 SVGAGI. Trimming stripped 7 bases from V and 7 bases from J, with 16 bases between. The chain's CDR3 is CASIDPQGVEAFF. The CDR3 DNA sequence: TGTGCCAGCATCGACCCACAGGGTGTTGAAGCTTTCTTT.

This chain connects TRBV24-1 to TRBJ2-1; 7 nucleotides align to TRBD2. Germline CDR1 reads KGHDR; CDR2 reads SFDVKD. V lost 4 bases to trimming and J lost 8 bases; unmatched junction nucleotides: 4. The CDR3 is 13 residues long. The CDR3 region has the DNA TGTGCCACCAGTGACCCCGCGGGGGATGAGCAGTTCTTC. Translated, it gives CATSDPAGDEQFF.

V usage is TRBV5-1 and J usage is TRBJ1-4; TRBD1 matches at 8 bases. Germline lookup yields CDR1 SGHRS and CDR2 YFSETQ. This CDR3 contains 13 residues. Trimming at V came to 3 bases and at J to 7 bases, leaving 2 bases not matched to a gene. CDR3 sequence (DNA): TGCGCCAGCAGCTGGACAGGGCCTGAAAAACTGTTTTTT. Encoded protein: CASSWTGPEKLFF.

The rearrangement links TRBV5-5 to TRBJ1-1, with 10 bases fitting TRBD1. In germline, CDR1 is SGHKS, CDR2 YYEKEE (reference sequence). The CDR3 extends over 16 amino acids. V was clipped by 4 bases and J by 6 bases; unmatched bases: 12. CDR3: CASSRITTGGGSEAFF. The CDR3 DNA is TGTGCCAGCAGCCGAATAACGACAGGGGGCGGGTCTGAAGCTTTCTTT.

The rearrangement links TRBV7-4 to TRBJ2-1, with 10 positions matching TRBD1. This CDR3 is 16 amino acids long. Unmatched junction bases numbered 10, after V lost 6 bases and J lost 5 bases. Germline assignment: CDR1 SGHVT and CDR2 SQSDAQ. This chain's CDR3 is CASSLKRDRGNNEQFF. As DNA, the CDR3 is TGTGCCAGCAGTTTAAAACGGGACAGGGGAAACAATGAGCAGTTCTTC.

CDR3 loop: CASSSDRYNEQFF. The CDR3 region has the DNA TGTGCCAGCAGCTCTGACAGATACAATGAGCAGTTCTTC. The chain joins TRBV11-2 to TRBJ2-1, with TRBD1 as a possible D gene (5 bases). The CDR3 length is 13 residues. Germline V gene sequence: CDR1 SGHAT, CDR2 FQNNGV. Trimming pared 4 bases from V and 4 bases from J, leaving 8 bases between.

The CDR3 nucleotides are TGTGCCAGCCACCTAGGGGGCGGGGGAAACACCATATATTTT. It encodes CASHLGGGGNTIYF. The V and J genes are TRBV6-5 and TRBJ1-3; 7 positions agree with TRBD1. V dropped 8 bases and J dropped 4; count of bases not matched to a gene: 8. The germline CDR1 and CDR2 sequences are MNHEY and SVGAGI. This CDR3 has 14 residues.

CDR3 in DNA: TGCAGTGCTGTCAGGGTCGAGAGCGCTTTCTTT. The encoded protein is CSAVRVESAFF. V usage is TRBV20-1 and J usage is TRBJ1-1; the D gene is possibly TRBD1 (5 bases). Trimming took 5 bases from V and 11 from J, leaving 15 bases between them. This CDR3 is built from 11 residues. Germline V lookup: CDR1 DFQATT, CDR2 SNEGSKA (reference sequence).

The chain links TRBV20-1 to TRBJ1-2; D not resolved. The length of the CDR3 is 11 residues. The V end was cut by 4 bases, the J end by 4 bases, with 7 bases between. Germline V CDR1 and CDR2: DFQATT, SNEGSKA (reference sequence). The CDR3 region has the DNA TGCAGTGCTACCGTAGTCTATGGCTACACCTTC. It is translated as CSATVVYGYTF.

The chain is built from TRBV12-3 or TRBV12-4 and TRBJ2-4; 7 bases map to TRBD2. This CDR3 spans 13 amino acids. V lost 6 bases and J lost 15; bases outside the gene matches: 14. CDR3 amino acids: CASSYADGGKWYF. The DNA of the CDR3 is TGTGCCAGCAGCTACGCAGACGGGGGGAAATGGTACTTC.

V gene TRBV3-1 (or the pseudogene TRBV3-2) combines with J gene TRBJ2-2, with D perhaps TRBD2 (5 bases). V lost 0 bases, J lost 5 bases, and 13 bases lay in between. This CDR3 has 16 residues. Germline CDR1 is LGHDT and CDR2 is YNNKEL (reference sequence). In DNA form, the CDR3 reads TGTGCCAGCAGCCAAGAGTATCTAGCAGTTACCGGGGAGCTGTTTTTT. It specifies CASSQEYLAVTGELFF.

The gene calls are TRBV5-1 and TRBJ2-2, with 9 bases fitting TRBD2. V was clipped by 1 base and J by 4 bases; unmatched bases: 5. The CDR3 contains 16 residues. CDR1 and CDR2 (germline): SGHRS, YFSETQ. The CDR3 DNA reads TGCGCCAGCAGCTTGCGGGCGGGGGGGCTCACCGGGGAGCTGTTTTTT. Its translation: CASSLRAGGLTGELFF.

This sequence joins TRBV7-9 and TRBJ1-2; 8 positions agree with TRBD1. Trimming removed 0 bases from V and 5 bases from J; junction bases left unmatched: 5. Germline V gene sequence: CDR1 SEHNR, CDR2 FQNEAQ (reference sequence). The CDR3 is 15 residues long. CDR3 nucleotides: TGTGCCAGCAGCTTAGCGAGCGGGACAGGATATGGCTACACCTTC. As protein: CASSLASGTGYGYTF.

V gene TRBV30 combines with J gene TRBJ1-6; tentative D call: TRBD1 (6 bases). V dropped 5 bases and J dropped 3 bases, with 8 bases sitting between them. The CDR3 is 13 residues long. Looked up from germline, CDR1 is GTSNPN and CDR2 is SVGIG (reference sequence). Written as DNA, the CDR3 is TGTGCCTGGGGGACAATCTATAATTCACCCCTCCACTTT. It specifies CAWGTIYNSPLHF.

The chain joins TRBV30 to TRBJ2-1; 9 bases agree with TRBD2. The CDR3 is 13 amino acids. V dropped 4 bases and J dropped 10; count of bases not matched to a gene: 8. Germline V gene data show CDR1 as GTSNPN and CDR2 as SVGIG (reference sequence). The CDR3 coding sequence is TGTGCCTGGAACGTAGCGGGAGCAGCGGAGCAGTTCTTC. This gives the protein CAWNVAGAAEQFF. The full variable domain, with the rest looked up from reference TRBV30 and TRBJ2-1, is SQTIHQWPATLVQPVGSPLSLECTVEGTSNPNLYWYRQAAGRGLQLLFYSVGIGQISSEVPQNLSASRPQDRQFILSSKKLLLSDSGFYLCAWNVAGAAEQFFGPGTRLTVL.

The chain employs TRBV7-8 and TRBJ2-3; 12 bases are shared with TRBD2. The CDR3 consists of 18 residues. Germline CDR1 and CDR2: SGHVS and FQNEAQ. With V trimmed by 4 bases and J by 0 bases, 8 bases remained unmatched. DNA of the CDR3: TGTGCCAGCAGCTATAGGACTAGCGGGGAGACTAGCACAGATACGCAGTATTTT. This encodes CASSYRTSGETSTDTQYF.